This T cell receptor (beta chain) was obtained from a study of response to subunit inactivated influenza vaccine. On this clonotype itself: Its cognate antigen is unknown.

CDR3 size: 17 residues. Trimming cost V 5 bases and J 7 bases; bases outside gene matches: 14. CDR1 SEHNR and CDR2 FQNEAQ come from the germline V gene (reference sequence). TCRdb re-called the RT-PCR reads with MiXCR, one entry per CDR3 protein. The sample includes more than 600,000 distinct CDR3 sequences, roughly 18% of them seen just once. Findings of the study overall: Only a handful of new T cells, the authors suggested, are recruited with each seasonal influenza vaccination.

The V and J genes are TRBV7-9 and TRBJ2-1; 10 nucleotides line up with TRBD1. The sequence was obtained from a man aged 50 to 59 who received an inactivated influenza vaccine. The specimen comprised PBMCs from blood, sampled roughly 5 days after vaccination. CDR3 amino acids: CASSEGLVGTGENEQFF. CDR3 in DNA: TGTGCCAGCAGCGAAGGTCTAGTCGGGACAGGGGAGAATGAGCAGTTCTTC.